The next 16 T cell receptor beta chains were all read from a single sample in a study of shared clonotypes between healthy human individuals. Profiling relied on immunoSEQ multiplex PCR, and the TCRdb table lists in-frame clones only, not all of them. The data show 180,000 or so clones, about 93% seen once. Sequencing was performed on naive CD4+ T cells sorted from blood. The subset here: CD45RA+ positively selected. The origin of the receptors is a woman in her twenties or thirties in good health.

The chain employs TRBV5-4 and TRBJ1-1; D might be TRBD1 (5 bases). The CDR3 is 16 residues long. V was cut by 5 bases and J by 6 bases, with 23 bases left in between. CDR1 is SGHNT, CDR2 YYREEE, per germline (reference sequence). The CDR3 sequence: CASRSRGGSILAEAFF. CDR3 DNA: TGTGCCAGCAGGTCGAGGGGAGGGTCTATTCTCGCTGAAGCTTTCTTT.

This clone was seen a few times. J is TRBJ2-7 and V is TRBV6-5, with TRBD1 identical over 7 bases. The trim removed 2 bases at V and 2 bases at J, leaving 3 bases unmatched. The CDR3 totals 14 residues. CDR1 and CDR2 (germline): MNHEY, SVGAGI. The CDR3 DNA follows: TGTGCCAGCAGTTACGACAGGGACGCCTACGAGCAGTACTTC. This sequence encodes CASSYDRDAYEQYF.

The chain recombines TRBV19 with TRBJ2-4; D might be TRBD2 (6 bases). The CDR3 is 13 amino acids. Germline lookup yields CDR1 LNHDA and CDR2 SQIVND (reference sequence). The V gene lost 8 bases and the J gene lost 1 base, with 9 bases spanning the gap. The CDR3 loop reads CASRRAAKNIQYF. The CDR3, as DNA: TGTGCCAGTCGGAGGGCGGCCAAAAACATTCAGTACTTC. Looking up the rest from reference TRBV19 and TRBJ2-4 gives the full variable domain: DGGITQSPKYLFRKEGQNVTLSCEQNLNHDAMYWYRQDPGQGLRLIYYSQIVNDFQKGDIAEGYSVSREKKESFPLTVTSAQKNPTAFYLCASRRAAKNIQYFGAGTRLSVL.

The genes are TRBV5-1 and TRBJ2-1, with 7 bases that match TRBD2. CDR3 length equals 16 residues. Trimming at V came to 0 bases and at J to 3 bases, leaving 6 bases not matched to a gene. Germline V gene lookup returns CDR1 SGHRS and CDR2 YFSETQ. CDR3 nucleotides: TGCGCCAGCAGCTTGGTTGCGGGAGTAATCTACAATGAGCAGTTCTTC. Amino acids: CASSLVAGVIYNEQFF. The full variable domain, rest sourced from reference TRBV5-1 and TRBJ2-1, is KAGVTQTPRYLIKTRGQQVTLSCSPISGHRSVSWYQQTPGQGLQFLFEYFSETQRNKGNFPGRFSGRQFSNSRSEMNVSTLELGDSALYLCASSLVAGVIYNEQFFGPGTRLTVL.

The chain recombines TRBV7-9 with TRBJ1-2; weak D call: TRBD1 (6 bases). There are 14 residues in the CDR3. Germline CDR1 and CDR2: SEHNR and FQNEAQ (reference sequence). Trimming removed 2 bases at V and 2 bases at J, with 9 bases between. CDR3 sequence: CASSLRDTNYGYTF. In nucleotides, the CDR3 is TGTGCCAGCAGCTTAAGGGACACAAACTATGGCTACACCTTC.

The chain is built from TRBV14 and TRBJ2-5, with 9 bases identical to TRBD2. The trim removed 4 bases at V and 3 bases at J, leaving 15 bases unmatched. Germline values: CDR1 SGHDN, CDR2 FVKESK. The CDR3 runs 18 residues. CDR3 residues: CASSPVASGTGIEETQYF. In DNA, the CDR3 is TGTGCCAGCAGCCCAGTTGCTAGCGGGACGGGTATAGAAGAGACCCAGTACTTC.

The V gene is TRBV28, the J gene TRBJ1-2, with TRBD1 identical over 9 bases. The junction had 17 bases not matched to a gene; V was cut back by 4 bases and J by 8 bases. Per germline, CDR1 MDHEN and CDR2 SYDVKM. The CDR3 consists of 17 residues. The CDR3 sequence: CASSSPATYTGGWGYTF. CDR3 bases: TGTGCCAGCAGTTCCCCCGCCACCTATACAGGGGGCTGGGGCTACACCTTC.

This sequence joins TRBV5-1 and TRBJ2-1; 11 bases align to TRBD2. This CDR3 has 15 residues. Germline trimming cut 6 bases from V and 2 bases from J; bases unmatched to any gene: 4. Germline CDR1 and CDR2: SGHRS and YFSETQ. CDR3 region: CASMTSGTTYNEQFF. The CDR3 DNA is TGCGCCAGCATGACTAGCGGGACTACCTACAATGAGCAGTTCTTC.

The chain uses TRBV15 and TRBJ2-7; 8 bases fit TRBD1. The CDR3 loop spans 18 amino acids. V was clipped by 3 bases and J by 0 bases; unmatched bases: 13. CDR1 is LNHNV and CDR2 is YYDKDF in the germline V gene (reference sequence). CDR3 sequence reads: CATSRRRTGTGSSYEQYF. The DNA of the CDR3 is TGTGCCACCAGCAGGCGGCGAACCGGGACAGGAAGCTCCTACGAGCAGTACTTC.

The chain combines TRBV28 with TRBJ2-1, with 9 bases aligning to TRBD1. The V segment lost 4 bases and the J segment 7 bases; nucleotides outside the gene matches: 8. The length of the CDR3 is 15 residues. Germline loops: CDR1 MDHEN, CDR2 SYDVKM. The CDR3, as DNA: TGTGCCAGCAGTTCCGGGACAGGGATACCGAATGAGCAGTTCTTC. Translating gives CASSSGTGIPNEQFF. The entire variable domain, with the rest obtained from reference TRBV28 and TRBJ2-1, is as follows: DVKVTQSSRYLVKRTGEKVFLECVQDMDHENMFWYRQDPGLGLRLIYFSYDVKMKEKGDIPEGYSVSREKKERFSLILESASTNQTSMYLCASSSGTGIPNEQFFGPGTRLTVL.

V gene TRBV28 combines with J gene TRBJ1-5; 9 nucleotides line up with TRBD1. Germline V gives CDR1 MDHEN, CDR2 SYDVKM. Trimming at V came to 3 bases and at J to 6 bases, leaving 6 bases not matched to a gene. The CDR3 runs to 15 residues. CDR3 bases: TGTGCCAGCAGTTTTTGGACAGGGGATGGTCAGCCCCAGCATTTT. Translation gives CASSFWTGDGQPQHF.

V is TRBV19 and J is TRBJ2-5, with 9 bases that match TRBD1. The germline V gene encodes CDR1 LNHDA and CDR2 SQIVND (reference sequence). With V trimmed by 5 bases and J by 5 bases, 6 bases remained unmatched. The CDR3 has 14 amino acids. This chain's CDR3 is CASSSTGGGETQYF. In DNA, the CDR3 is TGTGCCAGTAGTTCGACAGGGGGTGGTGAGACCCAGTACTTC.

V and J are TRBV11-2 and TRBJ1-1; D uncertain. CDR1 is SGHAT and CDR2 is FQNNGV in the germline V gene. The CDR3 spans 15 residues. Deletions cut 0 bases from V and 5 bases from J, with 13 bases between. For the CDR3, the DNA is TGTGCCAGCAGCTTAGACCACATCTCGTGGACTGAAGCTTTCTTT. Residues: CASSLDHISWTEAFF.

This clone was recorded once. J is TRBJ2-1 and V is TRBV4-2, with D possibly matching TRBD2 (6 bases). The CDR3 has 16 residues. Trimming shortened V by 5 bases and J by 0 bases, and 14 bases separated the two germline ends. Germline loops: CDR1 LGHNA, CDR2 YNFKEQ. The CDR3 DNA reads TGTGCCAGCAGCTCTCATCGCGGGAACTCCTACAATGAGCAGTTCTTC. Amino acid sequence: CASSSHRGNSYNEQFF.

This sequence joins TRBV19 and TRBJ2-1; D is undetermined. CDR3 length equals 14 residues. Deletions cut 3 bases from V and 2 bases from J, with 8 bases between. Germline assignment: CDR1 LNHDA and CDR2 SQIVND (reference sequence). CDR3 DNA sequence: TGTGCCAGTAGTATTGATAGTACCTACAATGAGCAGTTCTTC. Its protein is CASSIDSTYNEQFF.

The chain joins TRBV5-6 to TRBJ1-3; tentatively, D is TRBD1 (5 bases). The V end was cut by 4 bases, the J end by 1 base, with 15 bases between. Germline assignment: CDR1 SGHDT and CDR2 YYEEEE. CDR3 length: 16 amino acids. Written as DNA, the CDR3 is TGTGCCAGCAGCCATTTGGGGGGAGGTTCTGGAAACACCATATATTTT. Translation gives CASSHLGGGSGNTIYF. The full variable domain, rest sourced from reference TRBV5-6 and TRBJ1-3, is DAGVTQSPTHLIKTRGQQVTLRCSPKSGHDTVSWYQQALGQGPQFIFQYYEEEERQRGNFPDRFSGHQFPNYSSELNVNALLLGDSALYLCASSHLGGGSGNTIYFGEGSWLTVV.